This T cell receptor (beta chain) was obtained from a study of blood T cells in healthy people across ages. Study-wide background: Template switching retrieved approximately one barcoded beta molecule for each two T cells.

The CDR3 sequence is 13 residues long. CDR1 is DFQATT, CDR2 SNEGSKA, per germline (reference sequence). J gave up 11 bases and V 6 bases, and 8 bases lay outside the gene matches. Comment on this clonotype: Its antigen is undetermined.

Notes on the study in general: Naive and antigen-experienced cells were not separated, limiting conclusive comparison. Relative to aged donors, long-lived donors carried more naive CD4+ cells and displayed higher diversity.

Then a second PCR, running about 6 to 11 cycles, was carried out with a sample-barcoded 5' primer and a J-beta primer mix. TCRdb called the 5' RACE reads again in MiXCR, with one record for every CDR3 protein. The sample consists of about 1.7 million distinct CDR3 sequences, 28% of them appearing once. Each sample provided at least 5.5 micrograms of extracted total RNA. The sequenced material came from blood. The chain is built from TRBV20-1 and TRBJ1-6, with TRBD1 identical over 9 bases. The sequence derives from a woman aged 25-40 years in good health. The CDR3 DNA is TGCAGTGCCCGGACAGGGGCGGCTGCACCCCTCCACTTT. Residues: CSARTGAAAPLHF.